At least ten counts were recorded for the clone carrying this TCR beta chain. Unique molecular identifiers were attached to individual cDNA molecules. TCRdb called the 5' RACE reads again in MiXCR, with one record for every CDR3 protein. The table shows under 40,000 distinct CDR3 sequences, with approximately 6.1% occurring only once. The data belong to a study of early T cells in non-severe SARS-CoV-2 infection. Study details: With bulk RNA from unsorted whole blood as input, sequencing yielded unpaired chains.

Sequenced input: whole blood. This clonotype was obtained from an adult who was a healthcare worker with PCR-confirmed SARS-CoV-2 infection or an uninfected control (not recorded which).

For the CDR3, the DNA is TGTGCCAGCTCCTCATCCAAAAGGGCTAGCGGGGGGGATGTTGAGCAGTTCTTC. Translated, it gives CASSSSKRASGGDVEQFF. The V call is TRBV6-2 or TRBV6-3, the J call TRBJ2-1, with 12 bases aligning to TRBD2. Germline V gene data show CDR1 as MNHEY and CDR2 as SVGEGT. After removal of 8 bases from V and 9 bases from J, the junction contained 20 bases not matched to a gene. The CDR3 spans 18 residues.